A single sample is the source of the 4 T cell receptor beta chains below, sequenced in a study of siplizumab effects on memory and regulatory T cells (dated by TCRdb to the late 2010s). Libraries were made using the immunoSEQ multiplex PCR assay. TCRdb limited this immuneACCESS table to in-frame rearrangements with V and J called. A share of clones is missing; checked studies link under half to unresolved V genes, and the rest is unexplained. Present in this sample are 100,000 to 120,000 clones, 85% to 95% of which were seen just once. About 0.32% of the sample is held by the ten biggest clonotypes. The source material was CD4+ T cells sorted from blood. The receptors shown here come from a human donor in good health.

The rearrangement uses TRBV9 and TRBJ2-5; TRBD2 matches at 12 bases. The J segment lost 5 bases and the V segment lost 0 bases, leaving 2 bases of the junction unmatched. The CDR3 is 15 amino acids. CDR1 is SGDLS, CDR2 YYNGEE, per germline. In nucleotides, the CDR3 is TGTGCCAGCAGCGTAGGACTAGCGGGAGAGGAGACCCAGTACTTC. Its protein is CASSVGLAGEETQYF.

This chain links TRBV6-4 with TRBJ2-2; the D gene could be TRBD1 or TRBD2 (5 bases each). This CDR3 spans 15 amino acids. Germline values: CDR1 MRHNA, CDR2 SNTAGT. V shed 6 bases and J shed 1 base, with 12 bases lying between them. This CDR3 is CASRSTGGNTGELFF. The CDR3 bases are TGTGCCAGCAGGAGTACAGGAGGGAACACCGGGGAGCTGTTTTTT.

CDR3: CASSQVPGTRSGANVLTF. CDR3 coding DNA: TGCGCCAGCAGCCAAGTACCCGGGACACGCTCTGGGGCCAACGTCCTGACTTTC. V usage is TRBV4-1 and J usage is TRBJ2-6, with D perhaps matching TRBD1 (6 bases). The V gene lost 1 base and the J gene lost 0 bases, with 13 bases spanning the gap. There are 18 residues in the CDR3. Germline lookup yields CDR1 MGHRA and CDR2 YSYEKL.

This chain uses TRBV20-1 with TRBJ1-1; D is unclear. This CDR3 comprises 11 residues. Trimming removed 7 bases at V and 7 bases at J, with 13 bases between. Germline V gives CDR1 DFQATT, CDR2 SNEGSKA (reference sequence). Here the CDR3 DNA reads TGCAGTGTTCCCCTATTTGTTGAAGCTTTCTTT. It translates to CSVPLFVEAFF.